There are a few counts of the clone carrying this T cell receptor beta chain. The data originate from a study of CD8+CD57+ T cells in acquired aplastic anemia. The ends lost 5 bases at V and 1 base at J; junction bases unmatched: 7. CDR1 ENHRY and CDR2 SYGVKD come from the germline V gene. The CDR3 is 17 amino acids. Genomic DNA constituted the template upon which TCR beta VDJ and CDR3 profiling was performed. TCRdb re-called the reads with MiXCR, one entry per CDR3 protein. Here the sample spans roughly 420,000 distinct CDR3 sequences, roughly 68% being singletons. Sample: sorted CD4+, CD8+, or CD8+CD57+ T cells (not recorded which) from PBMCs. V gene TRBV10-3 combines with J gene TRBJ2-6; the match to TRBD1 covers 8 bases. The source of this sequence is a human donor in good health, serving as a control. CDR3 nucleotides: TGTGCCATCAGTTTGGACAGGGTGGGGTCTGGGGCCAACGTCCTGACTTTC. The encoded protein is CAISLDRVGSGANVLTF.